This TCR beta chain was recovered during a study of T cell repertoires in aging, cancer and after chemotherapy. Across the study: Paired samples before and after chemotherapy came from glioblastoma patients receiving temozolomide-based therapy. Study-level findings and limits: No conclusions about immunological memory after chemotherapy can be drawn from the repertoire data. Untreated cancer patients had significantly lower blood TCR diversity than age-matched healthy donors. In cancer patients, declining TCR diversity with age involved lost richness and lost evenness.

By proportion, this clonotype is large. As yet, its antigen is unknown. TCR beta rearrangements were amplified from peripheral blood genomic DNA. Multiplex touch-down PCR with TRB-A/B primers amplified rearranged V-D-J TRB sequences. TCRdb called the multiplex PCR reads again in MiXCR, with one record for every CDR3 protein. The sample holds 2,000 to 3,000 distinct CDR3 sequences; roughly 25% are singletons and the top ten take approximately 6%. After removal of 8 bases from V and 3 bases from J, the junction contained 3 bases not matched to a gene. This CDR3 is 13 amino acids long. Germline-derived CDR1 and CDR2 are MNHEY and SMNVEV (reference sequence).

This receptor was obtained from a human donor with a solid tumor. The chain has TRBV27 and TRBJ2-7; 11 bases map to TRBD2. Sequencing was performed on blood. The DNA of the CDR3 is TGTGCCAGCGGGGGGACTAGCGGCTACGAGCAGTACTTC. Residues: CASGGTSGYEQYF.